This T cell receptor (beta chain) stems from a study of early T cells in non-severe SARS-CoV-2 infection. Study in general: Unpaired chains resulted from sequencing bulk RNA of unsorted whole blood.

MiXCR was run by TCRdb on the 5' RACE reads, yielding one entry per CDR3 protein. The table records approximately 71,000 distinct CDR3 sequences, around 11% of them present only once. Germline values: CDR1 KGHSH, CDR2 LQKENI. The CDR3 consists of 17 residues. Trimming took 3 bases from V and 4 from J; bases not matched to a gene: 14. The sequence was collected from an adult who was a healthcare worker with PCR-confirmed SARS-CoV-2 infection or an uninfected control (not recorded which). This rearrangement joins TRBV18 to TRBJ1-2, with 7 bases identical to TRBD1. The sample was whole blood, taken at baseline. In nucleotides, the CDR3 is TGTGCCAGCTCACCTGCGCCGGGACAGCTTACCCCCTATGGCTACACCTTC. Its translation: CASSPAPGQLTPYGYTF.